Listed here are 13 T cell receptor beta chains from one sample, sequenced in a study of T cells in Graves' hyperthyroidism and ophthalmopathy. Researchers took RNA transcripts and amplified the TCR beta CDR3 regions from them. HTBI primers were the set used in a first-round RT-PCR of the TCR CDR3. MiXCR, applied by TCRdb to the multiplex PCR reads, yields one record per CDR3 protein. The sample lists over 550,000 distinct CDR3 sequences; over 15% were seen once. Sequencing was done on a sample of blood. These receptors were obtained from a woman aged 18-29 years with Graves' hyperthyroidism.

This clonotype was recorded many times. This chain joins TRBV7-9 and TRBJ2-7; tentative D call: TRBD1 (5 bases). Trimming stripped 1 base from V and 2 bases from J, with 9 bases between. From germline, CDR1 is SEHNR and CDR2 FQNEAQ (reference sequence). The CDR3 spans 14 residues. The CDR3 reads CASSLEGKTYEQYF. CDR3 bases: TGTGCCAGCAGCTTAGAGGGGAAAACCTACGAGCAGTACTTC.

This rearrangement joins TRBV29-1 to TRBJ2-7; weak D call: TRBD2 (5 bases). The germline V and J ends were trimmed by 8 bases and 0 bases, with 14 bases remaining between them. CDR3 size: 13 residues. In germline, CDR1 is SQVTM, CDR2 ANQGSEA. The CDR3, as DNA: TGCAGCAACCCGGCGGGTCTCTCCTACGAGCAGTACTTC. It yields the protein CSNPAGLSYEQYF.

This chain uses TRBV7-6 with TRBJ1-1; D is unresolved. Germline CDR1 SGHVS, CDR2 FNYEAQ. Deletions cut 5 bases from V and 9 bases from J, with 13 bases between. The CDR3 loop spans 12 amino acids. The CDR3 spells CASSPPISKAFF. The CDR3 coding sequence is TGTGCCAGCAGCCCCCCCATCTCCAAAGCTTTCTTT. Full variable domain (rest looked up from reference TRBV7-6 and TRBJ1-1): GAGVSQSPRYKVTKRGQDVALRCDPISGHVSLYWYRQALGQGPEFLTYFNYEAQQDKSGLPNDRFSAERPEGSISTLTIQRTEQRDSAMYRCASSPPISKAFFGQGTRLTVV.

This clonotype was picked up many times. The chain uses TRBV7-8 and TRBJ1-1; D perhaps matches TRBD1 (5 bases). CDR1 and CDR2 (germline): SGHVS, FQNEAQ. V was trimmed by 5 bases and J by 9 bases, leaving 16 bases between them. This CDR3 has 13 amino acids. CDR3 protein: CASSTARREQAFF. The DNA of the CDR3 is TGTGCCAGCAGCACCGCCCGCAGGGAACAAGCTTTCTTT.

The chain links TRBV6-1 to TRBJ2-7, with 10 bases identical to TRBD2. The CDR3 has 14 residues. Germline CDR1 MNHNS, CDR2 SASEGT. V trimming: 11 bases; J trimming: 3 bases; junction bases outside the gene matches: 10. The CDR3 loop is CAGAGTSDFYEQYF. DNA of the CDR3: TGTGCCGGGGCCGGGACTAGCGACTTCTACGAGCAGTACTTC.

This sequence joins TRBV11-3 and TRBJ2-1, with 11 bases fitting TRBD2. The CDR3 is 15 amino acids. Germline assignment: CDR1 SGHNT and CDR2 YENEEA. The V and J ends lost 2 bases and 15 bases, in that order; junction bases with no gene match: 12. The CDR3 here is CASSLILAGDQQRFF. DNA for the CDR3: TGTGCCAGCAGCTTAATACTAGCGGGGGACCAGCAACGGTTCTTC.

This clonotype was found a few times. The chain carries TRBV10-1 and TRBJ2-3, with TRBD2 matching over 13 bases. Germline lookup yields CDR1 WNHNN and CDR2 SYGVQD (reference sequence). Trimming cost V 2 bases and J 4 bases; bases outside gene matches: 3. This CDR3 contains 16 residues. CDR3 in DNA: TGCGCCAGCAGTGAGACCGGACTAGCGGGGGCAGATACGCAGTATTTT. The encoded protein is CASSETGLAGADTQYF.

V is TRBV6-1 and J is TRBJ1-4; 7 nucleotides line up with TRBD1. Germline assignment: CDR1 MNHNS and CDR2 SASEGT. The CDR3 spans 14 residues. V lost 6 bases to trimming and J lost 9 bases; unmatched junction nucleotides: 10. CDR3 nucleotide sequence: TGTGCCAGCAGCTCCGGGACAGCATGGAAAAAACTGTTTTTT. This sequence encodes CASSSGTAWKKLFF.

The CDR3 loop reads CSVETGTQETQYF. As DNA, the CDR3 is TGCAGCGTGGAGACAGGGACCCAAGAGACCCAGTACTTC. This chain links TRBV29-1 with TRBJ2-5; TRBD1 aligns across 7 bases. The CDR3 runs 13 residues. Germline V CDR1 and CDR2: SQVTM, ANQGSEA. The V segment lost 6 bases and the J segment 1 base; nucleotides outside the gene matches: 5.

This clonotype occurred a few times. This sequence joins TRBV20-1 and TRBJ1-2; D might be TRBD1 (6 bases). The germline CDR1 and CDR2 sequences are DFQATT and SNEGSKA (reference sequence). The CDR3 is made up of 12 amino acids. V dropped 3 bases and J dropped 8 bases, with 13 bases sitting between them. CDR3 sequence: CSASGGLEGYTF. DNA for the CDR3: TGCAGTGCTAGTGGGGGGCTCGAAGGCTACACCTTC.

This clonotype was recorded a few times. This sequence joins TRBV7-6 and TRBJ2-3, with D unresolved. The CDR3 runs 17 residues. Trimming left V 2 bases short and J 8 bases short, with 23 bases between. CDR1 is SGHVS and CDR2 is FNYEAQ in the germline V gene. CDR3 residues: CASSLIPNPAPPTTQYF. The CDR3 nucleotides read TGTGCCAGCAGCTTAATCCCTAATCCGGCACCTCCTACTACGCAGTATTTT.

This clonotype has just a few counts. The chain combines TRBV29-1 with TRBJ2-1; 13 bases are a match to TRBD2. V dropped 7 bases and J dropped 8; count of bases not matched to a gene: 8. Per germline, CDR1 SQVTM and CDR2 ANQGSEA. This CDR3 contains 14 residues. This CDR3 reads CSGKLAGGGDEQFF. Written as DNA, the CDR3 is TGCAGCGGTAAACTAGCGGGAGGGGGCGATGAGCAGTTCTTC.

This clonotype was seen repeatedly, ten times or more. The V and J genes are TRBV7-2 and TRBJ2-3, with D tentatively TRBD2 (6 bases). V gave up 4 bases and J gave up 6 bases, with 26 bases separating them. CDR3 size: 18 residues. Germline V CDR1 and CDR2: SGHTA, FQGNSA. CDR3 region: CASSSPPGGKFAMDTQYF. Written as DNA, the CDR3 is TGTGCCAGCAGCTCCCCACCTGGGGGGAAGTTTGCCATGGATACGCAGTATTTT.